This TCR beta chain is drawn from a study of shared clonotypes between healthy human individuals. Study at large: Two women and a few men aged 18 to 49 made up the donors.

Germline trimming cut 0 bases from V and 7 bases from J; bases unmatched to any gene: 6. The CDR3 spans 14 residues. CDR1 GTSNPN and CDR2 SVGIG come from the germline V gene (reference sequence). CD4+ cells yielded CD45RA+ naive and CD45RA-negative memory subsets. Clones were sequenced by immunoSEQ multiplex PCR, and TCRdb holds only the in-frame ones, with some missing. Of about 1 million clones in the sample, around 74% are singletons; the top ten hold 1.4% to 1.5%. The rearrangement links TRBV30 to TRBJ2-1; 7 nucleotides align to TRBD2. The clonotype comes from a man between 18 and 29 years old in good health. The sample comprised memory CD4+ T cells sorted from blood. Described subset: CD45RA-negative fraction. The CDR3 here is CAWSVTPSGNEQFF. The DNA for the CDR3 is TGTGCCTGGAGTGTAACCCCTAGCGGTAATGAGCAGTTCTTC.